This entry lists 25 T cell receptor beta chains sequenced from one sample in a study of CD8 T cells in Susac syndrome. Random hexamers primed reverse transcription of about 0.45 to 1 ug RNA. TCRdb re-called the immunoSEQ multiplex PCR reads through MiXCR, storing one row per CDR3 protein. The sample lists over 65,000 distinct CDR3 sequences; roughly 91% were seen once. Material: CD4+ T cells from PBMCs. These TCRs come from a human donor with Susac syndrome.

This clonotype was counted a single time. The chain combines TRBV28 with TRBJ2-7, with D possibly matching TRBD1 (5 bases). V shed 6 bases and J shed 0 bases, with 15 bases lying between them. Germline-derived CDR1 and CDR2 are MDHEN and SYDVKM. The CDR3 sequence is 15 residues long. CDR3 in DNA: TGTGCCAGCAGACCCCCCGACAGTAGCTCCTACGAGCAGTACTTC. Its translation is CASRPPDSSSYEQYF.

The chain couples TRBV4-3 to TRBJ2-3; D uncertain. Trimming took off 6 bases at V and 2 bases at J, with 12 bases between the two ends. Germline-derived CDR1 and CDR2 are LGHNA and YSLEER. The CDR3 contains 14 residues. CDR3 coding DNA: TGCGCCAGCAGTTCGGACCTCTTCACAGATACGCAGTATTTT. Amino acids: CASSSDLFTDTQYF.

The genes are TRBV5-1 and TRBJ2-1, with 9 positions matching TRBD1. Trimming removed 1 base from V and 6 bases from J; junction bases left unmatched: 8. The CDR3 extends over 16 amino acids. Germline V CDR1 and CDR2: SGHRS, YFSETQ. The CDR3 DNA reads TGCGCCAGCAGCTTGAGACGGGGACAGGGTAGCAATGAGCAGTTCTTC. It translates to CASSLRRGQGSNEQFF.

The chain recombines TRBV10-3 with TRBJ2-1; TRBD2 aligns across 9 bases. The CDR3 covers 16 residues. Trimming removed 2 bases from V and 4 bases from J; junction bases left unmatched: 6. The germline gives CDR1 ENHRY, CDR2 SYGVKD. The CDR3 spells CAISEGVAGVYNEQFF. For the CDR3, the DNA is TGTGCCATCAGTGAGGGAGTAGCGGGAGTTTACAATGAGCAGTTCTTC.

CDR3 DNA sequence: TGCGCCAGCAGCGGGTCGGCGGCTCCTAGAGATACGCAGTATTTT. Translation: CASSGSAAPRDTQYF. The chain joins TRBV4-1 to TRBJ2-3; D unresolved. This CDR3 is built from 15 residues. Germline lookup yields CDR1 MGHRA and CDR2 YSYEKL. Trimming removed 5 bases from V and 5 bases from J, with 17 bases in between.

CDR3 DNA: TGTGCCAGCAGTAATACCCGGGCGGGCAACCTATACAATGAGCAGTTCTTC. Translated: CASSNTRAGNLYNEQFF. This rearrangement joins TRBV7-8 to TRBJ2-1; tentative D call: TRBD2 (5 bases). The germline V gene encodes CDR1 SGHVS and CDR2 FQNEAQ. The CDR3 length is 17 residues. V was shortened by 6 bases and J by 4 bases, with 22 bases between the two germline ends.

This chain links TRBV6-1 with TRBJ1-6; D not resolved. Trimming cost V 11 bases and J 9 bases, with 11 bases left between them. The CDR3 spans 11 residues. Germline lookup yields CDR1 MNHNS and CDR2 SASEGT. The CDR3 DNA reads TGTGCCCGAGGGCCTGGTTCACCCCTCCACTTT. As protein: CARGPGSPLHF.

This sequence joins TRBV19 and TRBJ2-5; unclear D gene. CDR1 and CDR2 (germline): LNHDA, SQIVND (reference sequence). This CDR3 is built from 11 residues. Trimming cost V 4 bases and J 5 bases, with 5 bases left between them. The CDR3 region is CASSRAETQYF. DNA for the CDR3: TGTGCCAGTAGTAGAGCGGAGACCCAGTACTTC.

This chain links TRBV24-1 with TRBJ2-5; D perhaps matches TRBD1 (6 bases). The CDR3 totals 14 residues. Germline assignment: CDR1 KGHDR and CDR2 SFDVKD. V lost 3 bases to trimming and J lost 4 bases, with 11 bases between them. CDR3 loop: CATSDPGAPETQYF. For the CDR3, the DNA is TGTGCCACCAGTGATCCAGGGGCGCCAGAGACCCAGTACTTC.

The rearrangement joins TRBV18 to TRBJ1-2; a weak D match, TRBD1 (6 bases). This CDR3 region has 17 residues. Trimming removed 3 bases from V and 0 bases from J, with 17 bases in between. Germline CDR1 reads KGHSH; CDR2 reads LQKENI. CDR3 loop: CASSPAQGIRTNYGYTF. The DNA for the CDR3 is TGTGCCAGCTCACCCGCACAGGGAATCAGGACTAACTATGGCTACACCTTC.

The genes are TRBV5-4 and TRBJ2-5, with 12 bases aligning to TRBD2. This CDR3 is 16 amino acids long. The V gene's germline CDR1 is SGHNT and CDR2 YYREEE (reference sequence). V shed 2 bases, J shed 5 bases, and the junction held 7 bases outside the gene matches. CDR3 amino acids: CASSLRLAGDGETQYF. The CDR3 bases are TGTGCCAGCAGCTTAAGACTAGCGGGAGATGGGGAGACCCAGTACTTC.

The chain is built from TRBV28 and TRBJ2-1; D is uncertain. Trimming removed 3 bases at V and 8 bases at J, with 5 bases between. This CDR3 region has 11 residues. CDR1 MDHEN and CDR2 SYDVKM come from the germline V gene. CDR3 sequence: CASSFRDEQFF. The DNA of the CDR3 is TGTGCCAGCAGTTTTCGGGATGAGCAGTTCTTC.

The V call is TRBV7-2, the J call TRBJ2-3; tentatively, D is TRBD2 (6 bases). The V end lost 6 bases, the J end lost 1 base, and 11 bases lay between the germline ends. CDR3 length: 14 amino acids. Per the germline V gene, CDR1 is SGHTA and CDR2 is FQGNSA. CDR3 protein: CASRPERGTDTQYF. The CDR3 DNA sequence: TGTGCCAGCAGGCCTGAGCGGGGCACAGATACGCAGTATTTT.

The chain uses TRBV5-1 and TRBJ2-1; D remains ambiguous. V shed 7 bases and J shed 6 bases, with 8 bases lying between them. The CDR3 runs to 11 residues. In germline, CDR1 is SGHRS, CDR2 YFSETQ. CDR3 DNA sequence: TGCGCCAGCTCTATGTCCAATGAGCAGTTCTTC. Translated, it gives CASSMSNEQFF.

In regard to this clonotype: The junction shows a germline mismatch at one end, possibly a read error. The J gene is TRBJ1-5, the V gene TRBV18; 8 bases line up with TRBD1. The CDR3 has 14 amino acids. Germline V gene data show CDR1 as KGHSH and CDR2 as LQKENI. The CDR3 spells CASSQDRDNRPQHF. The CDR3 nucleotides read TGTGCCAGCTCACAGGACAGGGACAATCGGCCCCAGCATTTT.

This chain links TRBV6-2 or TRBV6-3 with TRBJ2-2; TRBD1 agrees at 7 bases. Trimming cost V 7 bases and J 0 bases; bases outside gene matches: 2. The CDR3 runs 14 residues. Germline CDR1 reads MNHEY; CDR2 reads SVGEGT. The CDR3 nucleotides read TGTGCCAGCAAGGGACAGTCGAACACCGGGGAGCTGTTTTTT. Amino acid sequence: CASKGQSNTGELFF.

This clonotype was found a few times. The chain combines TRBV5-1 with TRBJ1-2, with D unclear. The germline gives CDR1 SGHRS, CDR2 YFSETQ. The CDR3 length is 14 residues. V lost 0 bases to trimming and J lost 4 bases, with 10 bases between them. The CDR3 nucleotides read TGCGCCAGCAGCTTGGAGGGCTTGGGCTATGGCTACACCTTC. As protein: CASSLEGLGYGYTF.

This clonotype was seen just once. V usage is TRBV9 and J usage is TRBJ2-3; D may be TRBD1 or TRBD2 (5 bases each). Germline V gene sequence: CDR1 SGDLS, CDR2 YYNGEE. The germline V and J ends were trimmed by 4 bases and 0 bases, with 12 bases remaining between them. This CDR3 spans 15 amino acids. CDR3 in DNA: TGTGCCAGCAGCCAAGGGGAGTTAAGCACAGATACGCAGTATTTT. It codes for CASSQGELSTDTQYF.

The rearrangement joins TRBV7-9 to TRBJ2-1, with TRBD2 matching over 12 bases. CDR1 and CDR2 (germline): SEHNR, FQNEAQ (reference sequence). With 5 bases clipped from V and 5 bases from J, the junction kept 4 bases outside the gene matches. This CDR3 region has 15 residues. CDR3 sequence reads: CASSRTSGIDNEQFF. The CDR3 DNA sequence: TGTGCCAGCAGCCGGACTAGCGGGATCGACAATGAGCAGTTCTTC.

The chain links TRBV2 to TRBJ1-1, with a possible D match to TRBD1 (5 bases). CDR1 and CDR2 (germline): SNHLY, FYNNEI. The CDR3 totals 12 residues. Trimming cost V 8 bases and J 8 bases, with 15 bases left between them. CDR3 residues: CASGRGRREAFF. CDR3 nucleotide sequence: TGTGCCAGCGGTAGGGGCCGCAGGGAAGCTTTCTTT.

The rearrangement joins TRBV5-1 to TRBJ2-1, with TRBD2 matching over 7 bases. In germline, CDR1 is SGHRS, CDR2 YFSETQ. This CDR3 has 14 residues. The ends lost 3 bases at V and 6 bases at J; junction bases unmatched: 6. CDR3 bases: TGCGCCAGCAGCTCCACGGGACTATTCAATGAGCAGTTCTTC. Its translation is CASSSTGLFNEQFF.

This rearrangement joins TRBV7-9 to TRBJ2-5; D unresolved. This CDR3 spans 14 amino acids. Trimming cost V 2 bases and J 0 bases, with 7 bases left between them. Germline-derived CDR1 and CDR2 are SEHNR and FQNEAQ (reference sequence). Here the CDR3 reads CASSLSMYQETQYF. In DNA, the CDR3 is TGTGCCAGCAGCTTATCTATGTACCAAGAGACCCAGTACTTC.

V and J are TRBV20-1 and TRBJ1-2; D may be TRBD1 (5 bases). Trimming removed 0 bases at V and 4 bases at J, with 12 bases between. The CDR3 length is 14 residues. From germline, CDR1 is DFQATT and CDR2 SNEGSKA (reference sequence). The CDR3 coding sequence is TGCAGTGCTAGAGAGCCAGACAGATTCTATGGCTACACCTTC. The encoded protein is CSAREPDRFYGYTF.

The chain is built from TRBV7-2 and TRBJ2-3; D is unresolved. Trimming removed 5 bases from V and 2 bases from J, with 5 bases in between. The germline V gene encodes CDR1 SGHTA and CDR2 FQGNSA. The CDR3 extends over 12 amino acids. The CDR3 sequence: CASSAATDTQYF. Here the CDR3 DNA reads TGTGCCAGCAGCGCAGCCACAGATACGCAGTATTTT. The full variable domain, with the rest looked up from reference TRBV7-2 and TRBJ2-3, is GAGVSQSPSNKVTEKGKDVELRCDPISGHTALYWYRQSLGQGLEFLIYFQGNSAPDKSGLPSDRFSAERTGGSVSTLTIQRTQQEDSAVYLCASSAATDTQYFGPGTRLTVL.

V and J are TRBV28 and TRBJ2-7; TRBD2 is a possible D gene (5 bases). V lost 2 bases and J lost 5, with 13 bases in between. The CDR3 spans 14 residues. CDR1 is MDHEN and CDR2 is SYDVKM in the germline V gene. The DNA of the CDR3 is TGTGCCAGCAGTTTACGGGGTGTAACCCACGAGCAGTACTTC. Its protein is CASSLRGVTHEQYF. The whole variable domain, remainder taken from reference TRBV28 and TRBJ2-7, is DVKVTQSSRYLVKRTGEKVFLECVQDMDHENMFWYRQDPGLGLRLIYFSYDVKMKEKGDIPEGYSVSREKKERFSLILESASTNQTSMYLCASSLRGVTHEQYFGPGTRLTVT.